These 17 T cell receptor beta chains originate from one sample sequenced in a study of blood T cell repertoires in COVID-19. Some clones are missing from TCRdb's copy, which holds only in-frame ones; the method was immunoSEQ multiplex PCR. The sample includes about 200,000 clones, approximately 81% of them seen just once. Sequencing input: peripheral blood. All receptors come from a woman aged 80 or older with acute or convalescent COVID-19.

The chain links TRBV28 to TRBJ1-6, with a possible D match to TRBD1 (5 bases). This CDR3 spans 12 amino acids. Trimming cost V 8 bases and J 10 bases, with 12 bases left between them. CDR1 and CDR2 (germline): MDHEN, SYDVKM. The CDR3 nucleotides are TGTGCCAGCTGTTGGGGGGACTCACCCCTCCACTTT. This sequence encodes CASCWGDSPLHF.

This chain joins TRBV19 and TRBJ2-7; 7 bases fit TRBD1. The CDR3 consists of 15 residues. Germline CDR1 LNHDA, CDR2 SQIVND (reference sequence). V shed 6 bases and J 1 base; nucleotides not matched to a gene: 9. CDR3 in DNA: TGTGCCAGTAGGATGACGACAGGGTTGTCCTACGAGCAGTACTTC. Protein sequence: CASRMTTGLSYEQYF.

This sequence joins TRBV19 and TRBJ1-2, with 8 bases lining up with TRBD1. Germline V gives CDR1 LNHDA, CDR2 SQIVND (reference sequence). This CDR3 region has 16 residues. Unmatched junction bases numbered 11, after V lost 4 bases and J lost 4 bases. This CDR3 is CASSTRTGGDLYGYTF. The CDR3, as DNA: TGTGCCAGTAGTACTCGAACAGGGGGGGACCTCTATGGCTACACCTTC. Looking up the rest from reference TRBV19 and TRBJ1-2 gives the full variable domain: DGGITQSPKYLFRKEGQNVTLSCEQNLNHDAMYWYRQDPGQGLRLIYYSQIVNDFQKGDIAEGYSVSREKKESFPLTVTSAQKNPTAFYLCASSTRTGGDLYGYTFGSGTRLTVV.

CDR3 region: CASSEVDRGTEAFF. The CDR3 DNA is TGTGCCAGCAGTGAAGTTGACAGGGGCACTGAAGCTTTCTTT. The genes are TRBV25-1 and TRBJ1-1, with 8 nucleotides matching TRBD1. Germline V lookup: CDR1 MGHDK, CDR2 SYGVNS. J gave up 4 bases and V 2 bases, and 3 bases lay outside the gene matches. This CDR3 contains 14 residues.

The genes are TRBV10-3 and TRBJ2-3; TRBD2 matches at 9 bases. V was clipped by 4 bases and J by 4 bases; unmatched bases: 3. The CDR3 has 14 residues. Looked up from germline, CDR1 is ENHRY and CDR2 is SYGVKD. CDR3 sequence (DNA): TGTGCCATCAGTGGGACTAGCGTTGCAGATACGCAGTATTTT. Protein sequence: CAISGTSVADTQYF.

V usage is TRBV5-1 and J usage is TRBJ2-1, with 10 bases matching TRBD1. The trim removed 3 bases at V and 9 bases at J, leaving 6 bases unmatched. The CDR3 consists of 14 residues. Germline V gives CDR1 SGHRS, CDR2 YFSETQ. The CDR3 bases are TGCGCCAGCAGCTCCGGGACAGGGGAGGGTGAGCAGTTCTTC. Translating gives CASSSGTGEGEQFF.

A single count supports this clone. The chain carries TRBV9 and TRBJ2-7, with D possibly TRBD2 on 6 matching bases. Between the trimmed V and J ends, which lost 2 bases and 1 base, there was a span of 13 bases. The CDR3 contains 15 residues. Germline loops: CDR1 SGDLS, CDR2 YYNGEE. In DNA form, the CDR3 reads TGTGCCAGCAGCGTTGGTAGCGGATATTCCTACGAGCAGTACTTC. Protein product: CASSVGSGYSYEQYF.

The rearrangement links TRBV29-1 to TRBJ1-1; the match to TRBD1 covers 7 bases. CDR1 SQVTM and CDR2 ANQGSEA come from the germline V gene. V dropped 7 bases and J dropped 1; count of bases not matched to a gene: 0. The CDR3 spans 11 residues. The CDR3 nucleotides are TGCAGCGGACAGGGGAACACTGAAGCTTTCTTT. The encoded protein is CSGQGNTEAFF.

The chain uses TRBV29-1 and TRBJ2-3; 7 nucleotides agree with TRBD1. This CDR3 spans 15 amino acids. From germline, CDR1 is SQVTM and CDR2 ANQGSEA. The V segment lost 4 bases and the J segment 2 bases; nucleotides outside the gene matches: 9. CDR3: CSVARQGGPTDTQYF. CDR3 nucleotide sequence: TGCAGCGTTGCCCGACAGGGTGGGCCCACAGATACGCAGTATTTT.

The V call is TRBV7-2, the J call TRBJ2-1; TRBD2 matches at 10 bases. Losses at the gene ends were 1 base for V and 0 bases for J; bases not matched to a gene: 3. Germline V CDR1 and CDR2: SGHTA, FQGNSA. The CDR3 loop spans 17 amino acids. In nucleotides, the CDR3 is TGTGCCAGCAGCTTAGGAGCGGGAGGGCCCTCCTACAATGAGCAGTTCTTC. It is translated as CASSLGAGGPSYNEQFF.

CDR3 region: CASSFQGGAGELFF. The CDR3 DNA reads as TGTGCCAGCAGCTTCCAGGGTGGGGCCGGGGAGCTGTTTTTT. V gene TRBV5-5 combines with J gene TRBJ2-2; D is perhaps TRBD1 (5 bases). Deletions cut 2 bases from V and 6 bases from J, with 11 bases between. Germline CDR1 is SGHKS and CDR2 is YYEKEE (reference sequence). This CDR3 is 14 amino acids long.

This sequence joins TRBV2 and TRBJ1-4, with D perhaps matching TRBD1 (5 bases). CDR1 and CDR2 from the germline V gene are SNHLY and FYNNEI. CDR3 size: 15 residues. The V and J ends lost 2 bases and 3 bases respectively, with 10 bases between them. The CDR3 loop reads CASSEQGLANEKLFF. CDR3 in DNA: TGTGCCAGCAGTGAACAGGGCTTGGCTAATGAAAAACTGTTTTTT.

In its sample, this clone was seen once. V is TRBV5-4 and J is TRBJ2-5; D call uncertain. This CDR3 has 13 amino acids. Germline V gives CDR1 SGHNT, CDR2 YYREEE (reference sequence). V was trimmed by 2 bases and J by 2 bases, leaving 7 bases between them. CDR3 sequence (DNA): TGTGCCAGCAGCTTTGGGCGACAAGAGACCCAGTACTTC. Translation: CASSFGRQETQYF.

J is TRBJ2-3 and V is TRBV5-1, with 7 bases lining up with TRBD2. Germline CDR1 is SGHRS and CDR2 is YFSETQ. The length of the CDR3 is 19 residues. Trimming took 4 bases from V and 0 from J; bases not matched to a gene: 17. The CDR3 region has the DNA TGCGCCAGCAGCGCTCAACCGGGACTATCCAACCCTAGCACAGATACGCAGTATTTT. Its translation: CASSAQPGLSNPSTDTQYF.

This clone was seen a handful of times. The chain combines TRBV9 with TRBJ1-3, with a possible D match to TRBD1 (5 bases). This CDR3 region has 15 residues. The germline V gene encodes CDR1 SGDLS and CDR2 YYNGEE. The V and J ends lost 0 bases and 0 bases respectively, with 7 bases between them. In DNA, the CDR3 is TGTGCCAGCAGCGTAGTGGGGGGCTCTGGAAACACCATATATTTT. It yields the protein CASSVVGGSGNTIYF.

This chain connects TRBV24-1 to TRBJ2-2; maybe TRBD2 (6 bases). This CDR3 contains 15 residues. Germline values: CDR1 KGHDR, CDR2 SFDVKD. The ends were cut back, 7 bases at V and 3 bases at J, with 14 bases in the middle. The CDR3 sequence: CATRDAGRDTGELFF. CDR3 DNA: TGTGCCACCAGGGATGCGGGACGGGACACCGGGGAGCTGTTTTTT.

This CDR3 is CASSWGRSGNYNEQFF. The CDR3 DNA sequence: TGCGCCAGCAGCTGGGGCAGAAGCGGGAATTACAATGAGCAGTTCTTC. The J gene is TRBJ2-1, the V gene TRBV5-1; 7 bases agree with TRBD2. Germline V gene sequence: CDR1 SGHRS, CDR2 YFSETQ. V lost 3 bases and J lost 4; bases outside the gene matches: 10. This CDR3 has 16 residues. Filled out from reference TRBV5-1 and TRBJ2-1, the complete variable domain reads KAGVTQTPRYLIKTRGQQVTLSCSPISGHRSVSWYQQTPGQGLQFLFEYFSETQRNKGNFPGRFSGRQFSNSRSEMNVSTLELGDSALYLCASSWGRSGNYNEQFFGPGTRLTVL.